The T cell receptor (beta chain) described here comes from a study of identical twins. On this clonotype itself: Its specificity is unknown.

Study-wide results and limits: Cross-sectional statistical analysis, not tracking of the same donors, underpinned the conclusions. Excess twin sharing in beta out-of-frame sequences was weaker. Researchers reported excess low generation probability among twin-shared out-of-frame alpha sequences.

Trimming stripped 0 bases from V and 8 bases from J, with 14 bases between. From germline, CDR1 is SGHKS and CDR2 YYEKEE (reference sequence). This CDR3 has 14 amino acids. Template switching added a universal primer binding site, and final cDNA carried unique molecular identifiers. TCRdb re-called the 5' RACE reads with MiXCR, one entry per CDR3 protein. The table lists 280,000 or so distinct CDR3 sequences, 8% to 9% of them singletons. These data were also filed under a second study, of yellow fever vaccine responses in identical twins.

The TCR comes from a woman in her late teens or twenties in good health. The genes are TRBV5-5 and TRBJ1-2; the D gene is possibly TRBD1 (6 bases). Material: memory (CD45RO+) T cells sorted from blood. As DNA, the CDR3 is TGTGCCAGCAGCTTGGAGAGGGGGACGGGGGGCTACACCTTC. Translating it yields CASSLERGTGGYTF.